This T cell receptor (beta chain) was profiled in a study of OX40 agonist ivuxolimab in advanced cancers. Some clones are missing from TCRdb's copy, which holds only in-frame ones; the method was immunoSEQ multiplex PCR. The data contain about 67,000 clones, around 93% of them singletons. This specimen was CD4+ or CD8+ T cells sorted from blood, taken in a trial of the OX40 agonist ivuxolimab. This TCR derives from an adult with an advanced solid tumor such as melanoma, head and neck, liver or kidney cancer.

The DNA for the CDR3 is TGTGCCAGCAGCTCCTCCCCTGCCCGATCCGTCTCCTACAATGAGCAGTTCTTC. Translating it yields CASSSSPARSVSYNEQFF. The chain is built from TRBV7-3 and TRBJ2-1; no clear D. Per the germline V gene, CDR1 is SGHTA and CDR2 is FQGTGA. The CDR3 length is 18 residues. V shed 4 bases and J shed 0 bases, with 19 bases lying between them.